This T cell receptor beta chain emerged from a study of T cells expressing NK-cell markers. Reanalyzing the 5' RACE reads, TCRdb keeps one entry per CDR3 protein, without DNA. This table holds about 370,000 distinct CDR3 sequences. On this clonotype: Its antigen is undetermined.

General study points: These same clonotypes (in four donors) also led the CD3+CD56-NKG2C+ fraction.

Germline CDR1 and CDR2: SGHVS and FQNEAQ. This CDR3 is built from 14 residues. This receptor was obtained from a woman between 45 and 65 years old in good health. The chain employs TRBV7-8 and TRBJ2-7; TCRdb designates TRBD2, a call that cannot be tested without DNA. Sequencing used blood T cells: a sorted CD56 or NKG2C T cell subset, CD4+ or CD8+ T cells, or bulk PBMC T cells (not recorded which). CDR3 loop: CASRPRAGAREQYF.